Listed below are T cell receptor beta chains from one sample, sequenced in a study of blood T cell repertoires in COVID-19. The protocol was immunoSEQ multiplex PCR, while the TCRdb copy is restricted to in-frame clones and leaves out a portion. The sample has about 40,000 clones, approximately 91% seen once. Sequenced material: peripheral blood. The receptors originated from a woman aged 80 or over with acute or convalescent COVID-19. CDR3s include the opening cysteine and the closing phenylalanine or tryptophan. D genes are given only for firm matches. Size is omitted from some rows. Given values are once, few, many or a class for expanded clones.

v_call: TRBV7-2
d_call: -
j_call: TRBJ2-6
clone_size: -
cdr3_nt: TGTGCCAGCAGCTTCCAGGGGACGGTACCAAACGTCCTGACTTTC
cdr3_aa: CASSFQGTVPNVLTF

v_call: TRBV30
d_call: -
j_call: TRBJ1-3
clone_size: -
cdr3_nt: TGTGCCTGGAGTGTATTCCGCAGGGAGGCTGGAAACACCATATATTTT
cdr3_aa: CAWSVFRREAGNTIYF

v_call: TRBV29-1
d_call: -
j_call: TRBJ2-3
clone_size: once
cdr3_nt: TGCAGCGTTGAAAGGGCTAGCGCTAGCACAGATACGCAGTATTTT
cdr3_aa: CSVERASASTDTQYF

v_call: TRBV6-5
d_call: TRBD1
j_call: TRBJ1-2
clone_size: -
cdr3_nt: TGTGCCAGCAGTCCCGCCGGGACAGGAAGTAAAGGGTACACCTTC
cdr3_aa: CASSPAGTGSKGYTF

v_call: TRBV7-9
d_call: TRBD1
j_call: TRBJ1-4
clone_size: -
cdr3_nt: TGTGCCAGCAGCTTTCAGGGGGATGAGCCTTTAAGTCATGAAAAACTGTTTTTT
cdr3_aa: CASSFQGDEPLSHEKLFF

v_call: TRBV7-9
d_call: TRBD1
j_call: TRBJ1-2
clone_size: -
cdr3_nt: TGTGCCAGCAGCCGGACAGGGGGGGTTCTTAACTATGGCTACACCTTC
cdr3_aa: CASSRTGGVLNYGYTF

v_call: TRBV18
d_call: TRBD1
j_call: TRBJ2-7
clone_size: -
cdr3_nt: TGTGCCAGCTCACCACTGCCTGGACAGGGGGCCGACGAGCAGTACTTC
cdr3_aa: CASSPLPGQGADEQYF

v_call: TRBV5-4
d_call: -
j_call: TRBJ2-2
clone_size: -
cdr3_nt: TGTGCCAGCAGCTTGGTAGAGCCCACCGGGGAGCTGTTTTTT
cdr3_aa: CASSLVEPTGELFF

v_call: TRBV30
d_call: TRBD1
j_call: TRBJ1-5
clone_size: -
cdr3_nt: TGTGCCTGGAGTATCGGTACAGGGGTATTGCAGCCCCAGCATTTT
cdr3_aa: CAWSIGTGVLQPQHF

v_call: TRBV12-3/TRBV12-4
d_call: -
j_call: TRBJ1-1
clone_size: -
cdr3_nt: TGTGCCAGCAGTCAACTAGCCACTGAAGCTTTCTTT
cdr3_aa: CASSQLATEAFF

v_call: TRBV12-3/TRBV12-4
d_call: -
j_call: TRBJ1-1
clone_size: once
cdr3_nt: TGTGCCAGCAGTTTTAGGAGAGACACTGAAGCTTTCTTT
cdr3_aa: CASSFRRDTEAFF

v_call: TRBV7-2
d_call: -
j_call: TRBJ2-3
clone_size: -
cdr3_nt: TGTGCCAGCAGCCCTCGCAGGGATACGCAGTATTTT
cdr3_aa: CASSPRRDTQYF

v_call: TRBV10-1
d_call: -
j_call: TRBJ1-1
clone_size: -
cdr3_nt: TGCGCCCCCCAGGGTGGGGTCCCAACCCGGGAAGCTTTCTTT
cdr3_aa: CAPQGGVPTREAFF

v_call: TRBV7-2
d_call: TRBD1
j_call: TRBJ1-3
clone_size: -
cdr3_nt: TGTGCCAGCAGCTCCCAGGACAGGCCCGGAAACACCATATATTTT
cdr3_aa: CASSSQDRPGNTIYF

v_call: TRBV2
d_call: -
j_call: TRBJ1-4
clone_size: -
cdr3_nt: TGTGCCAGCATATCTGGGAGGGCTAATGAAAAACTGTTTTTT
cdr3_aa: CASISGRANEKLFF

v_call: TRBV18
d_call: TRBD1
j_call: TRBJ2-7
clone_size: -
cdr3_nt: TGTGCCAGCTCACCCGACAGGGGGCGAGGGTACGAGCAGTACTTC
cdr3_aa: CASSPDRGRGYEQYF

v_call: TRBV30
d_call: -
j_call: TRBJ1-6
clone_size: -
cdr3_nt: TGTGCCTGGAGTGTACTGCCCGGGCGGGAAGGCTCACCCCTCCACTTT
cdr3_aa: CAWSVLPGREGSPLHF

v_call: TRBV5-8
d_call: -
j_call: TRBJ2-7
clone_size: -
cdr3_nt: TGTGCCAGCAGCTTGCTAAACTACGAGCAGTACTTC
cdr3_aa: CASSLLNYEQYF

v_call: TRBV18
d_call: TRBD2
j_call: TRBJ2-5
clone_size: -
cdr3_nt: TGTGCCAGCTCACCGACCGGGGGGGTTCCAGAGACCCAGTACTTC
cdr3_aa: CASSPTGGVPETQYF

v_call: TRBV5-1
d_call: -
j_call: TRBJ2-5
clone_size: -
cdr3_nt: TGCGCCAGCAGCTTGGTGGCGGGGAAGGGGGAGACCCAGTACTTC
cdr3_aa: CASSLVAGKGETQYF

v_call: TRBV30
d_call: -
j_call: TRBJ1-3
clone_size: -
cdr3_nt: TGTGCCTGGAGTATAGAGGGTATCACAAATGGAAACACCATATATTTT
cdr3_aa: CAWSIEGITNGNTIYF

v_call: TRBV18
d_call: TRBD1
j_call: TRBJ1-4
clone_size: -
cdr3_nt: TGTGCCAGCTCACCAGGGGGACAGTATGAAAAACTGTTTTTT
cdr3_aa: CASSPGGQYEKLFF

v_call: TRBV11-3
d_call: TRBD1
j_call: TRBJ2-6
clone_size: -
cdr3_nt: TGTGCCAGCAGCTTAACAGGGGCTGGGGCCAACGTCCTGACTTTC
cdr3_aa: CASSLTGAGANVLTF

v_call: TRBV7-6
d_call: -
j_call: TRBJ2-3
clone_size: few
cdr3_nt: TGTGCCAGCAGCTTAGGTCGGCAGGGCCAAGGAACGCAGTATTTT
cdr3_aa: CASSLGRQGQGTQYF

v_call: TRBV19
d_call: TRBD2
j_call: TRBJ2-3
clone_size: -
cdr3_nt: TGTGCCAGTAGTCCAGGGACTAGCGGGGGGAGTCTAGATACGCAGTATTTT
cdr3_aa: CASSPGTSGGSLDTQYF

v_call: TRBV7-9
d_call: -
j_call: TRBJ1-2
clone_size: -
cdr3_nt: TGTGCCAGCAGCCCTACCGTTCCCGGTGGCTACACCTTC
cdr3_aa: CASSPTVPGGYTF

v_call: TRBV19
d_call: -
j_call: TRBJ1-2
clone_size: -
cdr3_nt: TGTGCCAGTAACGACAGGAAACCCTATGGCTACACCTTC
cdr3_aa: CASNDRKPYGYTF

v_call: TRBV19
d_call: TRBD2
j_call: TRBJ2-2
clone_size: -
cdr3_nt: TGTGCCAGTAGTATCACTGGACTAGCGGGGGGGAACACCGGGGAGCTGTTTTTT
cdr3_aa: CASSITGLAGGNTGELFF

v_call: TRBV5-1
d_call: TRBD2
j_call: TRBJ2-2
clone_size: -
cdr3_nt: TGCGCCAGCAGCTTGCCTAGCGGGGGGGCCGGGGAGCTGTTTTTT
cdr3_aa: CASSLPSGGAGELFF

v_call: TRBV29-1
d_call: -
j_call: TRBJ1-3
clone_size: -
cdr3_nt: TGCAGCGTGGCAGGGCAGGGAGGAAACACCATATATTTT
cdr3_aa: CSVAGQGGNTIYF

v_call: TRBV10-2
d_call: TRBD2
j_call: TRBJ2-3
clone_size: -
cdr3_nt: TGCGCCAGCAGTCCCCAACTAGCGGGGTACACAGATACGCAGTATTTT
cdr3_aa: CASSPQLAGYTDTQYF

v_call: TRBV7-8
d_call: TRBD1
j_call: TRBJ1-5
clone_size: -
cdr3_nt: TGTGCCAGCAGCCAACGACAGGGGGAAAGTCAGCCCCAGCATTTT
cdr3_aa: CASSQRQGESQPQHF

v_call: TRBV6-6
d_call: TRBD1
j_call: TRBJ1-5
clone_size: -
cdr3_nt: TGTGCCAGCAACCGGGACAGCAATAGCAATCAGCCCCAGCATTTT
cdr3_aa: CASNRDSNSNQPQHF

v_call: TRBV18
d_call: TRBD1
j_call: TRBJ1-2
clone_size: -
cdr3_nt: TGTGCCAGCTCCCCGACAGGGGGCGAGGGCTATGGCTACACCTTC
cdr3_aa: CASSPTGGEGYGYTF

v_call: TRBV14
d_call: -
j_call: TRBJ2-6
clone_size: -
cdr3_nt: TGTGCCAGCAGCCGGAGTTCTGGGGCCAACGTCCTGACTTTC
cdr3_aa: CASSRSSGANVLTF

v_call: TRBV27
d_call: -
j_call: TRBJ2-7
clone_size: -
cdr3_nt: TGTGCCAGCAGCCGCCTACCCCGACCGGGACTGACAGACTACGAGCAGTACTTC
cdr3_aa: CASSRLPRPGLTDYEQYF

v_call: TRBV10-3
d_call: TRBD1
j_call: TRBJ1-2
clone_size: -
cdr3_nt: TGTGCCATCAGTGAGCCAAGGGGGACAGGGGATGGCTACACCTTC
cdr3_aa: CAISEPRGTGDGYTF

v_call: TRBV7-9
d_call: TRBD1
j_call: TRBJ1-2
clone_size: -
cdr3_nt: TGTGCCAGCAGCCCCGGGACAGCGCTCCTCTATGGCTACACCTTC
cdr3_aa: CASSPGTALLYGYTF